This T cell receptor (beta chain) was found in a study of cytomegalovirus exposure and HLA in healthy donors. As for the study in general: It was reported in a later analysis that the 90 to 150 validation repertoires used the same platform as the approximately 600 first-cohort repertoires. Study-wide findings and caveats: For cytomegalovirus status, the classifier reportedly gave diagnoses with high specificity and sensitivity.

This clone was picked up a small number of times. Its antigen is not identified. Assay used: immunoSEQ multiplex PCR; TCRdb lists only in-frame clones, some missing. The sample includes about 140,000 clones, 84% of them seen just once. Losses at the gene ends were 1 base for V and 8 bases for J; bases not matched to a gene: 5. The CDR3 contains 15 residues. Germline V gives CDR1 SGHDT, CDR2 YYEEEE. The clonotype comes from a woman in her twenties or thirties in good health and CMV-seronegative. Sequenced input: PBMCs. This sequence joins TRBV5-6 and TRBJ1-6; TRBD1 aligns across 8 bases. CDR3 nucleotides: TGTGCCAGCAGCTTGCCCGGGACAGGTCATTCACCCCTCCACTTT. Residues: CASSLPGTGHSPLHF. Looking up the rest from reference TRBV5-6 and TRBJ1-6 gives the full variable domain: DAGVTQSPTHLIKTRGQQVTLRCSPKSGHDTVSWYQQALGQGPQFIFQYYEEEERQRGNFPDRFSGHQFPNYSSELNVNALLLGDSALYLCASSLPGTGHSPLHFGNGTRLTVT.